This T cell receptor beta chain was documented in a study of beta chain features in type 1 diabetes. TCRB transcripts that were expressed got sequenced, as all of the isolated RNA had been reverse transcribed. Assay used: immunoSEQ multiplex PCR; TCRdb lists only in-frame clones, some missing. The table shows hundreds of thousands of clones, with 8% to 13% occurring only once. Heparinised blood was drawn once per donor, averaging about 100 mL. This clone was picked up a small number of times. Its specificity is not known. Trimming took 2 bases from V and 4 from J, leaving 12 bases between them. The CDR3 totals 15 residues. The germline CDR1 and CDR2 sequences are MGHDK and SYGVNS. The study, taken as a whole, reports: There was a moderate but significant shortening of TCRB CDR3s in all four CD4+ subsets of Type 1 diabetes patients. A PCR bias possibly favoring shorter templates would apply equally to patients and controls. Cells carrying high TCR expression could end up over-represented when cDNA is sequenced.

The chain recombines TRBV25-1 with TRBJ2-1; TRBD1 might be the D (6 bases). This clonotype was sampled from a woman aged 30 to 39 in good health. Sequencing input: naive CD4+ T cells from blood. Here the CDR3 reads CASSEDRKKYNEQFF. The CDR3 nucleotides read TGTGCCAGCAGTGAAGACAGGAAAAAGTACAATGAGCAGTTCTTC. The variable domain in full, completed from reference TRBV25-1 and TRBJ2-1, reads EADIYQTPRYLVIGTGKKITLECSQTMGHDKMYWYQQDPGMELHLIHYSYGVNSTEKGDLSSESTVSRIRTEHFPLTLESARPSHTSQYLCASSEDRKKYNEQFFGPGTRLTVL.